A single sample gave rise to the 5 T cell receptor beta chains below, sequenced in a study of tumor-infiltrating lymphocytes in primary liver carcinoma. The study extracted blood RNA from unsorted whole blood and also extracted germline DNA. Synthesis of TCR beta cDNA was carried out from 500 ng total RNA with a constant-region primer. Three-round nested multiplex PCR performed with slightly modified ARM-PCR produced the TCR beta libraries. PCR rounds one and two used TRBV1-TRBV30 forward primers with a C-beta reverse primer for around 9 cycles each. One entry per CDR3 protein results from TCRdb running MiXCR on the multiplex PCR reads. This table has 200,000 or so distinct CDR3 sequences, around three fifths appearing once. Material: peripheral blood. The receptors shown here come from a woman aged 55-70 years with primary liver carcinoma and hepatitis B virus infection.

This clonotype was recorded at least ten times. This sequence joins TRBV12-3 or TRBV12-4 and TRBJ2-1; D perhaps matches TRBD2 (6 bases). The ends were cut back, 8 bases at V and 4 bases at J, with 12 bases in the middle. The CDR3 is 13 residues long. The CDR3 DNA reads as TGTGCCAGCGCGGCGGGGCGTTACAATGAGCAGTTCTTC. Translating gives CASAAGRYNEQFF.

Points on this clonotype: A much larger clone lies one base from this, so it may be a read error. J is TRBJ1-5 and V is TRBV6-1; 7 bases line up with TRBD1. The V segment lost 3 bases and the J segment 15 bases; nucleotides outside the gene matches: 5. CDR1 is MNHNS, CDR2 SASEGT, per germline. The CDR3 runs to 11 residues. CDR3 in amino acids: CASSEGQRMHF. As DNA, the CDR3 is TGTGCCAGCAGTGAGGGACAGAGGATGCATTTT.

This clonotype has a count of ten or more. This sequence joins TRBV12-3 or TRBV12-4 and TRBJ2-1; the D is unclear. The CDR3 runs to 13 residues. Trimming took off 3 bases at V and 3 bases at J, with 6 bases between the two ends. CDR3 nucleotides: TGTGCCAGCAGTTTGTCCGGCTACAATGAGCAGTTCTTC. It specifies CASSLSGYNEQFF.

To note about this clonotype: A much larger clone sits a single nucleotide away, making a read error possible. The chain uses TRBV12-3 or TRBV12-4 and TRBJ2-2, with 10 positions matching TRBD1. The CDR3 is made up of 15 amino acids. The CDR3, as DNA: TGTGACAGCAGCCCGGGACAGGGGAAAAGTAGGGAGCTGTTTTTT. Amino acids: CDSSPGQGKSRELFF.

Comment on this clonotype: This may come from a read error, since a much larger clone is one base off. CDR3: CASSQGHGPDTQYF. The CDR3 nucleotides are TGTGCCAGCAGCCAAGGGCACGGTCCAGATACGCAGTATTTT. This rearrangement joins TRBV4-2 to TRBJ2-3; no clear D. Trimming pared 1 base from V and 4 bases from J, leaving 9 bases between. Germline V gene data show CDR1 as LGHNA and CDR2 as YNFKEQ. The CDR3 length is 14 residues.